This passage covers 7 T cell receptor beta chains from one sample sequenced in a study of blood T cell repertoires in COVID-19. The table came from immunoSEQ multiplex PCR; TCRdb's copy has only in-frame clones and leaves some out. The sample records roughly 200,000 clones, 84% being singletons. Sequenced: peripheral blood. These receptor sequences come from a human donor in a cohort sampled during active COVID-19.

V gene TRBV6-6 combines with J gene TRBJ2-1; weak D call: TRBD1 (7 bases). The CDR3 loop spans 14 amino acids. The V end lost 0 bases, the J end lost 9 bases, and 12 bases lay between the germline ends. Germline V gene data show CDR1 as MNHNY and CDR2 as SVGAGI (reference sequence). CDR3 in amino acids: CASSYSPGGTEQFF. The CDR3 coding sequence is TGTGCCAGCAGTTACTCCCCAGGGGGGACTGAGCAGTTCTTC.

This sequence joins TRBV15 and TRBJ2-3, with 10 bases lining up with TRBD2. V trimming: 1 base; J trimming: 7 bases; junction bases outside the gene matches: 14. Germline assignment: CDR1 LNHNV and CDR2 YYDKDF (reference sequence). The CDR3 has 18 amino acids. In DNA, the CDR3 is TGTGCCACCAGCAGAGGCCAGGCGCTAGCGGGAGTTCCGAATACGCAGTATTTT. Translation: CATSRGQALAGVPNTQYF.

The CDR3: CALGSFGELNEQFF. In DNA, the CDR3 is TGTGCCTTAGGTTCTTTTGGGGAGTTAAATGAGCAGTTCTTC. The chain recombines TRBV30 with TRBJ2-1, with D maybe TRBD2 (5 bases). Looked up from germline, CDR1 is GTSNPN and CDR2 is SVGIG (reference sequence). The CDR3 is 14 residues long. With 7 bases removed from V and 7 bases from J, the gap between germline ends came to 20 bases.

The CDR3 loop is CAISEPGQGATETQYF. The CDR3 DNA follows: TGTGCCATCAGTGAGCCGGGACAGGGGGCGACGGAGACCCAGTACTTC. This chain joins TRBV10-3 and TRBJ2-5, with 12 bases that match TRBD1. Trimming cost V 2 bases and J 5 bases; bases outside gene matches: 6. This CDR3 has 16 amino acids. Germline V gene sequence: CDR1 ENHRY, CDR2 SYGVKD.

The gene calls are TRBV5-5 and TRBJ1-4; TRBD1 is a possible D gene (5 bases). Germline-derived CDR1 and CDR2 are SGHKS and YYEKEE (reference sequence). The V and J ends lost 1 base and 1 base respectively, with 8 bases between them. This CDR3 region has 15 residues. The CDR3 nucleotides are TGTGCCAGCAGCTTGTCGGGGGAAACTAATGAAAAACTGTTTTTT. Protein: CASSLSGETNEKLFF.

This chain uses TRBV12-3 or TRBV12-4 with TRBJ2-3, with D tentatively TRBD1 (6 bases). CDR3 length: 11 residues. The V end was cut by 3 bases, the J end by 14 bases, with 12 bases between. The CDR3 DNA reads TGTGCCAGCAGTTTCAGGACAGAGGTGTATTTT. It codes for CASSFRTEVYF.

The gene calls are TRBV5-6 and TRBJ2-6, with D perhaps matching TRBD1 (6 bases). Trimming removed 3 bases at V and 0 bases at J, with 19 bases between. Germline V lookup: CDR1 SGHDT, CDR2 YYEEEE. The CDR3 length is 19 residues. The CDR3 is CASSWGVRDKSSGANVLTF. Here the CDR3 DNA reads TGTGCCAGCAGCTGGGGTGTCCGGGACAAAAGCTCTGGGGCCAACGTCCTGACTTTC.